This passage covers 5 T cell receptor beta chains from one sample sequenced in a study of T-cell reconstitution after alpha-beta-depleted transplantation in children. The TCRbeta library was prepared with unique molecular identifiers. MiXCR, applied by TCRdb to the PCR reads, yields one record per CDR3 protein. Of about 870,000 distinct CDR3 sequences in the sample, under 20% were seen once. The specimen comprised PBMCs, mostly from graft donor cells, sampled 360 days after TCRalphabeta/CD19-depleted stem cell transplant. The origin of the receptors is a male patient younger than 18 who had a stem cell transplant for acute lymphoblastic leukemia, so the T cells may come from the graft donor.

The chain combines TRBV19 with TRBJ2-7; TRBD1 aligns across 10 bases. Unmatched junction bases numbered 4, after V lost 2 bases and J lost 0 bases. The germline gives CDR1 LNHDA, CDR2 SQIVND (reference sequence). CDR3 size: 16 residues. This chain's CDR3 is CASSILGQGDSYEQYF. CDR3 DNA: TGTGCCAGTAGTATACTAGGACAGGGGGACTCCTACGAGCAGTACTTC.

This chain links TRBV5-1 with TRBJ1-2, with D unresolved. CDR1 and CDR2 (germline): SGHRS, YFSETQ. CDR3 size: 14 residues. With 3 bases removed from V and 2 bases from J, the gap between germline ends came to 11 bases. For the CDR3, the DNA is TGCGCCAGCAGCTACCCCACAGAGAACTATGGCTACACCTTC. As protein: CASSYPTENYGYTF.

The chain recombines TRBV7-3 with TRBJ2-2; D not resolved. V lost 4 bases and J 3 bases, leaving 15 bases between the germline ends. This CDR3 has 16 residues. Germline V CDR1 and CDR2: SGHTA, FQGTGA. DNA of the CDR3: TGTGCCAGCAGCTCGGACCCACCTGGGCACACCGGGGAGCTGTTTTTT. Its protein is CASSSDPPGHTGELFF. Full variable domain (outside the CDR3, taken from reference TRBV7-3 and TRBJ2-2): GAGVSQTPSNKVTEKGKYVELRCDPISGHTALYWYRQSLGQGPEFLIYFQGTGAADDSGLPNDRFFAVRPEGSVSTLKIQRTERGDSAVYLCASSSDPPGHTGELFFGEGSRLTVL.

The chain is built from TRBV4-1 and TRBJ2-1; 9 bases line up with TRBD2. The germline V gene encodes CDR1 MGHRA and CDR2 YSYEKL. Trimming at V came to 1 base and at J to 6 bases, leaving 10 bases not matched to a gene. There are 17 residues in the CDR3. The CDR3 sequence: CASSQAPRGRAFNEQFF. In DNA form, the CDR3 reads TGCGCCAGCAGCCAAGCTCCCCGCGGGAGGGCCTTCAATGAGCAGTTCTTC.

The V call is TRBV4-1, the J call TRBJ2-1; the D is unclear. The CDR3 loop spans 14 amino acids. Germline assignment: CDR1 MGHRA and CDR2 YSYEKL. Trimming took 3 bases from V and 9 from J, leaving 15 bases between them. CDR3 sequence: CASSQLQVRSEQFF. For the CDR3, the DNA is TGCGCCAGCAGCCAGTTACAAGTCCGGAGTGAGCAGTTCTTC.